A single sample gave rise to the 18 T cell receptor beta chains below, sequenced in a study of T cells after yellow fever vaccination. TCRdb re-derived calls from the 5' RACE reads in MiXCR, one entry per CDR3 protein. The sample records about 200,000 distinct CDR3 sequences, less than 3.5% being singletons. Sequenced here: CD4+ T cells sorted from PBMCs, sampled 10 days after the yellow fever booster vaccination. Every receptor here comes from a man aged 18-30 years who received the YFV17D yellow fever vaccine.

This clonotype showed up just a few times. The chain couples TRBV28 to TRBJ2-5, with 9 bases aligning to TRBD2. This CDR3 region has 14 residues. V lost 4 bases to trimming and J lost 3 bases; unmatched junction nucleotides: 3. Germline assignment: CDR1 MDHEN and CDR2 SYDVKM. The CDR3 DNA sequence: TGTGCCAGCAGTTATGCGGGGGGGGAAGAGACCCAGTACTTC. Amino acid sequence: CASSYAGGEETQYF.

This clonotype was seen at least ten times. The gene calls are TRBV7-3 and TRBJ2-3, with 14 bases matching TRBD2. Germline V gene data show CDR1 as SGHTA and CDR2 as FQGTGA. This CDR3 is 16 amino acids long. Losses at the gene ends were 5 bases for V and 4 bases for J; bases not matched to a gene: 5. CDR3 protein: CASSRQTSGGADTQYF. The CDR3 DNA sequence: TGTGCCAGCAGCCGCCAGACTAGCGGGGGGGCAGATACGCAGTATTTT.

This clonotype was seen a handful of times. The chain carries TRBV24-1 and TRBJ2-3, with a weak D call TRBD1 (5 bases). CDR1 is KGHDR and CDR2 is SFDVKD in the germline V gene. CDR3 length: 13 amino acids. Trimming took 5 bases from V and 0 from J, leaving 5 bases between them. The CDR3, as DNA: TGTGCCACCAGTGGACAGAGCACAGATACGCAGTATTTT. Translated, it gives CATSGQSTDTQYF.

This clonotype has just a few counts. The chain combines TRBV4-3 with TRBJ2-7; 8 bases fit TRBD2. The CDR3 runs 15 residues. J was trimmed by 2 bases and V by 1 base; bases with no gene match: 4. The germline V gene encodes CDR1 LGHNA and CDR2 YSLEER. The CDR3 DNA reads TGCGCCAGCAGCCAAGTTGTAGCGGGAACCTACGAGCAGTACTTC. Translated, it gives CASSQVVAGTYEQYF.

This clonotype was observed many times. This chain connects TRBV6-2 or TRBV6-3 to TRBJ1-5; TRBD1 matches at 8 bases. With V trimmed by 2 bases and J by 6 bases, 6 bases remained unmatched. CDR1 is MNHEY and CDR2 is SVGEGT in the germline V gene. CDR3 size: 15 residues. The CDR3 DNA reads as TGTGCCAGCAGTTACGGGCAGGGGGCGGGTCAGCCCCAGCATTTT. Amino acids: CASSYGQGAGQPQHF.

The sample holds a few counts of this clonotype. This CDR3 reads CSVEKGRGNTIYF. DNA of the CDR3: TGCAGCGTTGAAAAGGGGAGAGGAAACACCATATATTTT. The chain combines TRBV29-1 with TRBJ1-3; maybe TRBD1 (5 bases). In germline, CDR1 is SQVTM, CDR2 ANQGSEA. Trimming removed 2 bases from V and 4 bases from J, with 9 bases in between. This CDR3 comprises 13 residues.

The gene calls are TRBV4-2 and TRBJ1-5, with 7 bases aligning to TRBD1. The germline gives CDR1 LGHNA, CDR2 YNFKEQ. V was clipped by 1 base and J by 5 bases; unmatched bases: 5. The CDR3 length is 15 residues. As DNA, the CDR3 is TGTGCCAGCAGCCAAGGGCGGGACAGCTATCAGCCCCAGCATTTT. Its translation is CASSQGRDSYQPQHF.

This clonotype was observed a few times. The chain links TRBV6-6 to TRBJ1-6, with TRBD1 identical over 9 bases. V lost 6 bases and J lost 15; bases outside the gene matches: 9. The CDR3 extends over 13 amino acids. The V gene's germline CDR1 is MNHNY and CDR2 SVGAGI (reference sequence). CDR3 sequence: CASSQRTGELLHF. In nucleotides, the CDR3 is TGTGCCAGCAGCCAAAGGACAGGGGAACTCCTCCACTTT.

The table lists this clonotype with many counts. The V and J genes are TRBV5-1 and TRBJ2-3; 9 bases line up with TRBD2. The CDR3 covers 15 residues. Germline values: CDR1 SGHRS, CDR2 YFSETQ. With V trimmed by 1 base and J by 6 bases, 6 bases remained unmatched. In nucleotides, the CDR3 is TGCGCCAGCAGCTTGCTGGCGGGGGGGCTCGATACGCAGTATTTT. Its protein is CASSLLAGGLDTQYF.

This clonotype was seen a few times. The J gene is TRBJ2-3, the V gene TRBV29-1; 7 positions agree with TRBD2. After removal of 6 bases from V and 4 bases from J, the junction contained 7 bases not matched to a gene. The CDR3 has 13 amino acids. Germline CDR1 SQVTM, CDR2 ANQGSEA. CDR3 in DNA: TGCAGCGTGCGGACTAGGCGAGCAGATACGCAGTATTTT. It specifies CSVRTRRADTQYF.

The chain links TRBV7-8 to TRBJ1-1, with unresolved D. Per germline, CDR1 SGHVS and CDR2 FQNEAQ. The CDR3 extends over 13 amino acids. Trimming took 5 bases from V and 4 from J, leaving 11 bases between them. DNA of the CDR3: TGTGCCAGCAGCCAAACCGGCCCCACTGAAGCTTTCTTT. It yields the protein CASSQTGPTEAFF.

A few counts support this clonotype. CDR3 amino acids: CASSSQGDYEQYF. The CDR3 DNA reads as TGCGCCAGCAGTTCCCAGGGCGACTACGAGCAGTACTTC. This chain connects TRBV5-1 to TRBJ2-7; a possible D gene is TRBD1 (5 bases). V lost 5 bases and J 3 bases, leaving 12 bases between the germline ends. This CDR3 is built from 13 residues. In germline, CDR1 is SGHRS, CDR2 YFSETQ.

The J gene is TRBJ2-3, the V gene TRBV2; no reliable D call. The V gene lost 7 bases and the J gene lost 8 bases, with 10 bases spanning the gap. The CDR3 length is 11 residues. Germline lookup yields CDR1 SNHLY and CDR2 FYNNEI. For the CDR3, the DNA is TGTGCCAGCACCGCCGGTGGTACGCAGTATTTT. Protein product: CASTAGGTQYF.

The J gene is TRBJ2-7, the V gene TRBV4-2; 8 nucleotides line up with TRBD1. The CDR3 covers 14 residues. After removal of 0 bases from V and 7 bases from J, the junction contained 5 bases not matched to a gene. The V gene's germline CDR1 is LGHNA and CDR2 YNFKEQ. The CDR3 sequence: CASSQDARDREQYF. CDR3 coding DNA: TGTGCCAGCAGCCAAGATGCACGGGACAGGGAGCAGTACTTC.

This clonotype occurred a few times. This CDR3 reads CASSEEQPRTEAFF. CDR3 sequence (DNA): TGTGCCAGCAGTGAAGAGCAGCCTAGGACTGAAGCTTTCTTT. J is TRBJ1-1 and V is TRBV2, with no clear D. Germline CDR1 is SNHLY and CDR2 is FYNNEI. The V end lost 1 base, the J end lost 5 bases, and 11 bases lay between the germline ends. CDR3 length equals 14 residues.

This rearrangement joins TRBV5-1 to TRBJ2-3; a weak D match, TRBD2 (5 bases). Germline CDR1 is SGHRS and CDR2 is YFSETQ. Trimming left V 3 bases short and J 0 bases short, with 8 bases between. The CDR3 totals 14 residues. The CDR3 is CASSWRRSTDTQYF. The CDR3 bases are TGCGCCAGCAGCTGGAGGAGAAGCACAGATACGCAGTATTTT. The full variable domain, rest sourced from reference TRBV5-1 and TRBJ2-3, is KAGVTQTPRYLIKTRGQQVTLSCSPISGHRSVSWYQQTPGQGLQFLFEYFSETQRNKGNFPGRFSGRQFSNSRSEMNVSTLELGDSALYLCASSWRRSTDTQYFGPGTRLTVL.

The chain couples TRBV5-4 to TRBJ1-2; 7 bases match TRBD1. The germline CDR1 and CDR2 sequences are SGHNT and YYREEE (reference sequence). The CDR3 runs 13 residues. Trimming cost V 4 bases and J 3 bases; bases outside gene matches: 3. The CDR3 spells CASSVGQDYGYTF. DNA of the CDR3: TGTGCCAGCAGCGTTGGACAGGACTATGGCTACACCTTC.

The chain recombines TRBV20-1 with TRBJ1-2; D remains unclear. Trimming removed 3 bases from V and 7 bases from J, with 15 bases in between. Germline lookup yields CDR1 DFQATT and CDR2 SNEGSKA (reference sequence). The CDR3 totals 13 residues. The CDR3 region is CSASVSRPSGYTF. The CDR3 DNA is TGCAGTGCTAGTGTGAGTCGACCCTCTGGCTACACCTTC.